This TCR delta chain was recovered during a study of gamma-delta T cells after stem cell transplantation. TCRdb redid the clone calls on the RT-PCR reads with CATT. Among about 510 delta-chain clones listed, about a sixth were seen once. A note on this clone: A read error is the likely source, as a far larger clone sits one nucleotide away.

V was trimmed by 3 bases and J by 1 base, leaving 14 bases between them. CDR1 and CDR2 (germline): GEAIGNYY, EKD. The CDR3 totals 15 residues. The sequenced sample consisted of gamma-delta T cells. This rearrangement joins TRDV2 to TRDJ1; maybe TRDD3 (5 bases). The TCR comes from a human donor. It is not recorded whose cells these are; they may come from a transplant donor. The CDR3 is CACDAVGTLTDKLIF. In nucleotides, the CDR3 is TGTGCCTGTGACGCCGTGGGGACCCTCACCGATAAACTCATCTTT.